What follows are 23 T cell receptor beta chains derived from one specimen sequenced in a study of shared clonotypes between healthy human individuals. Profiled with immunoSEQ multiplex PCR; TCRdb holds only in-frame clones, not every one. The table lists fewer than 400,000 clones, about 74% of them singletons. Input material: memory CD4+ T cells sorted from blood. The subset: CD45RA-negative fraction. The receptors shown here come from a man under 40 in good health.

The rearrangement links TRBV25-1 to TRBJ2-1, with D possibly matching TRBD2 (6 bases). V lost 1 base, J lost 10 bases, and 8 bases lay in between. The length of the CDR3 is 12 residues. Germline V CDR1 and CDR2: MGHDK, SYGVNS. The CDR3 nucleotides read TGTGCCAGCAGTGAATCTGGACTAGAGCAGTTCTTC. It encodes CASSESGLEQFF.

This chain links TRBV25-1 with TRBJ2-3, with TRBD1 as a possible D gene (6 bases). V was trimmed by 7 bases and J by 2 bases, leaving 19 bases between them. The germline CDR1 and CDR2 sequences are MGHDK and SYGVNS. CDR3 length: 16 amino acids. The CDR3 here is CASNKGVGKLTDTQYF. The DNA for the CDR3 is TGTGCCAGCAATAAGGGGGTAGGAAAACTCACAGATACGCAGTATTTT.

The chain combines TRBV29-1 with TRBJ1-2, with D perhaps matching TRBD1 (6 bases). The length of the CDR3 is 13 residues. The germline V gene encodes CDR1 SQVTM and CDR2 ANQGSEA. V was cut by 3 bases and J by 4 bases, with 12 bases left in between. CDR3 DNA sequence: TGCAGCGTTGATTGGGGGCGCGGCTATGGCTACACCTTC. This encodes CSVDWGRGYGYTF.

The V and J genes are TRBV10-3 and TRBJ1-5, with D possibly matching TRBD1 (6 bases). Trimming cost V 6 bases and J 5 bases, with 11 bases left between them. Germline V lookup: CDR1 ENHRY, CDR2 SYGVKD. CDR3 length: 13 amino acids. CDR3 DNA sequence: TGTGCCATCAGAGAATACAGGGATCAGCCCCAGCATTTT. As protein: CAIREYRDQPQHF.

In regard to this clone: One end of the junction does not line up with germline, which may come from a read error. This sequence joins TRBV6-1 and TRBJ2-3; 12 bases map to TRBD2. The CDR3 runs to 14 residues. Germline V CDR1 and CDR2: MNHNS, SASEGT. DNA for the CDR3: TGTGCCAGCAGTGAGTCGACTAGCGGGGGACCCCGGAATTTT. This translates into CASSESTSGGPRNF.

The chain couples TRBV5-6 to TRBJ2-1, with 9 bases that match TRBD2. Germline CDR1 SGHDT, CDR2 YYEEEE. J was trimmed by 5 bases and V by 6 bases; bases with no gene match: 12. The CDR3 has 16 amino acids. CDR3 amino acids: CASTQTASGIDNEQFF. CDR3 sequence (DNA): TGTGCCAGCACGCAGACGGCTAGCGGGATCGACAATGAGCAGTTCTTC.

Only a few counts were recorded for this clone. J is TRBJ1-1 and V is TRBV7-2, with unresolved D. CDR3 size: 11 residues. The V gene lost 7 bases and the J gene lost 10 bases, with 13 bases spanning the gap. The V gene's germline CDR1 is SGHTA and CDR2 FQGNSA. The CDR3 loop reads CASTRPFRAFF. The CDR3 region has the DNA TGTGCCAGCACCCGGCCGTTTAGAGCTTTCTTT.

V gene TRBV2 combines with J gene TRBJ2-2, with a tentative D call TRBD2 (5 bases). Germline loops: CDR1 SNHLY, CDR2 FYNNEI. V was trimmed by 8 bases and J by 5 bases, leaving 15 bases between them. This CDR3 comprises 14 residues. This CDR3 is CASVLDGNTGELFF. DNA for the CDR3: TGTGCCAGCGTCTTAGACGGGAATACCGGGGAGCTGTTTTTT. The whole variable domain, filled in from reference TRBV2 and TRBJ2-2, reads EPEVTQTPSHQVTQMGQEVILRCVPISNHLYFYWYRQILGQKVEFLVSFYNNEISEKSEIFDDQFSVERPDGSNFTLKIRSTKLEDSAMYFCASVLDGNTGELFFGEGSRLTVL.

Details on this clone: The sample contains more than one DNA sequence encoding this CDR3. The chain combines TRBV20-1 with TRBJ2-1; no reliable D call. This CDR3 has 10 residues. Deletions cut 4 bases from V and 7 bases from J, with 5 bases between. Germline V CDR1 and CDR2: DFQATT, SNEGSKA (reference sequence). CDR3 protein: CSAKLNEQFF. Here the CDR3 DNA reads TGCAGTGCTAAATTAAATGAGCAGTTCTTC.

The chain is built from TRBV29-1 and TRBJ2-7, with TRBD2 matching 7 bases. CDR1 is SQVTM, CDR2 ANQGSEA, per germline. V dropped 7 bases and J dropped 3; count of bases not matched to a gene: 9. This CDR3 is built from 13 residues. CDR3 DNA sequence: TGCAGCGCCTCCTCGGGAGGAGGCTACGAGCAGTACTTC. It specifies CSASSGGGYEQYF.

The J gene is TRBJ2-7, the V gene TRBV10-2, with D possibly being TRBD2 (5 bases). Germline assignment: CDR1 WSHSY and CDR2 SAAADI. V was clipped by 3 bases and J by 6 bases, with 18 bases between them. The CDR3 loop spans 15 amino acids. The CDR3 DNA is TGCGCCAGCAGTGATTGGCTAGCCCTACTTGCCGAGCAGTACTTC. It is translated as CASSDWLALLAEQYF.

The rearrangement uses TRBV14 and TRBJ2-2; TRBD2 matches 8 bases. This CDR3 is built from 14 residues. CDR1 and CDR2 from the germline V gene are SGHDN and FVKESK. The V segment lost 5 bases and the J segment 7 bases; nucleotides outside the gene matches: 6. CDR3 DNA: TGTGCCAGCAGCACACAAACTAGCGGCGGGGAGCTGTTTTTT. This gives the protein CASSTQTSGGELFF.

The CDR3: CASTAVGETQYF. The CDR3 DNA reads as TGTGCCAGCACAGCGGTAGGAGAGACCCAGTACTTC. This chain uses TRBV2 with TRBJ2-5; D is possibly TRBD2 (5 bases). Trimming stripped 7 bases from V and 4 bases from J, with 10 bases between. Per germline, CDR1 SNHLY and CDR2 FYNNEI. The CDR3 contains 12 residues.

This clone was seen once. The chain uses TRBV27 and TRBJ2-7; D call uncertain. The germline CDR1 and CDR2 sequences are MNHEY and SMNVEV (reference sequence). The CDR3 contains 17 residues. The V end was cut by 3 bases, the J end by 2 bases, with 20 bases between. The CDR3 DNA sequence: TGTGCCAGCAGTTTTCGTACCTCGGAGCCGACAACCTACGAGCAGTACTTC. It specifies CASSFRTSEPTTYEQYF.

J is TRBJ1-1 and V is TRBV19, with D hard to call. Germline V CDR1 and CDR2: LNHDA, SQIVND (reference sequence). V lost 4 bases and J lost 7, with 10 bases in between. The CDR3 sequence is 12 residues long. CDR3 protein: CASSKRTGEAFF. CDR3 nucleotide sequence: TGTGCCAGTAGTAAAAGGACGGGTGAAGCTTTCTTT.

V usage is TRBV7-2 and J usage is TRBJ2-5, with 8 bases lining up with TRBD1. The CDR3 has 13 residues. V lost 7 bases and J lost 4; bases outside the gene matches: 5. Germline assignment: CDR1 SGHTA and CDR2 FQGNSA. The CDR3 sequence is CASNTGQGETQYF. In nucleotides, the CDR3 is TGTGCCAGCAACACTGGACAGGGAGAGACCCAGTACTTC.

The chain couples TRBV7-8 to TRBJ2-6; 8 nucleotides align to TRBD1. V gave up 5 bases and J gave up 0 bases; unmatched junction bases: 3. The CDR3 loop spans 16 amino acids. Germline CDR1 is SGHVS and CDR2 is FQNEAQ. The CDR3 sequence: CASSRRGLSGANVLTF. As DNA, the CDR3 is TGTGCCAGCAGCCGCAGGGGGCTCTCTGGGGCCAACGTCCTGACTTTC.

CDR3 protein: CASSGWGLDNYGYTF. CDR3 coding DNA: TGTGCCAGCAGTGGTTGGGGGTTGGATAACTATGGCTACACCTTC. This chain connects TRBV2 to TRBJ1-2; possible D gene TRBD1, 5 bases. Trimming shortened V by 4 bases and J by 1 base, and 13 bases separated the two germline ends. This CDR3 is 15 amino acids long. Per the germline V gene, CDR1 is SNHLY and CDR2 is FYNNEI. The whole variable domain, remainder taken from reference TRBV2 and TRBJ1-2, is EPEVTQTPSHQVTQMGQEVILRCVPISNHLYFYWYRQILGQKVEFLVSFYNNEISEKSEIFDDQFSVERPDGSNFTLKIRSTKLEDSAMYFCASSGWGLDNYGYTFGSGTRLTVV.

Of note for this clone: A much larger clonotype is one base distant, so this may be a read error. Other DNA sequences in this sample translate to the same CDR3. This chain joins TRBV7-2 and TRBJ2-3; D unresolved. Trimming shortened V by 4 bases and J by 1 base, and 3 bases separated the two germline ends. Germline V gives CDR1 SGHTA, CDR2 FQGNSA. The CDR3 spans 12 residues. The CDR3 protein is CASSWGTDTQYF. DNA for the CDR3: TGTGCCAGCAGCTGGGGCACAGATACGCAGTATTTT.

This clone showed up just a few times. J is TRBJ2-7 and V is TRBV29-1; 7 bases are shared with TRBD1. Unmatched junction bases numbered 4, after V lost 0 bases and J lost 5 bases. This CDR3 region has 13 residues. Germline V lookup: CDR1 SQVTM, CDR2 ANQGSEA. The CDR3 DNA reads TGCAGCGTTGAAGATCGACAGGGTGACGAGCAGTACTTC. Its translation: CSVEDRQGDEQYF.

The V and J genes are TRBV11-2 and TRBJ2-5; tentatively, D is TRBD2 (5 bases). The CDR3 runs to 14 residues. Germline V gene lookup returns CDR1 SGHAT and CDR2 FQNNGV. Trimming took 7 bases from V and 2 from J, leaving 14 bases between them. CDR3 protein: CASTQPLGQETQYF. CDR3 DNA: TGTGCCAGCACCCAACCACTAGGTCAAGAGACCCAGTACTTC.

The chain uses TRBV5-1 and TRBJ1-4; weak D call: TRBD1 (6 bases). The CDR3 is 15 amino acids. Looked up from germline, CDR1 is SGHRS and CDR2 is YFSETQ. The germline V and J ends were trimmed by 0 bases and 5 bases, with 11 bases remaining between them. CDR3 coding DNA: TGCGCCAGCAGCTTGGGGACAGACTACAATGAAAAACTGTTTTTT. Amino acids: CASSLGTDYNEKLFF.

The CDR3 DNA reads TGTGCCTGGAGTAGAGGGAGGTTCTACAATGAGCAGTTCTTC. This translates into CAWSRGRFYNEQFF. This chain joins TRBV30 and TRBJ2-1; D is perhaps TRBD2 (6 bases). Per the germline V gene, CDR1 is GTSNPN and CDR2 is SVGIG (reference sequence). Trimming pared 2 bases from V and 3 bases from J, leaving 11 bases between. CDR3 size: 14 residues.